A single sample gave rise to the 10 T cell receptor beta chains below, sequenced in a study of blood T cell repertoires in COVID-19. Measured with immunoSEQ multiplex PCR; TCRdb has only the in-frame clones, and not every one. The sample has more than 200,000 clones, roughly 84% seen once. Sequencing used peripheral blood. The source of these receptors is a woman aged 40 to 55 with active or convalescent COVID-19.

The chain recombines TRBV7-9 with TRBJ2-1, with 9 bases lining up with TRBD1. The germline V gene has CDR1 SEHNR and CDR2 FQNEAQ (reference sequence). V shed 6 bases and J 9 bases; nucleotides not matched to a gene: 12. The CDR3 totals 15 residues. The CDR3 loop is CASRSQGAPGGEQFF. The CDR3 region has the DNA TGTGCCAGCAGATCACAGGGGGCGCCGGGGGGTGAGCAGTTCTTC.

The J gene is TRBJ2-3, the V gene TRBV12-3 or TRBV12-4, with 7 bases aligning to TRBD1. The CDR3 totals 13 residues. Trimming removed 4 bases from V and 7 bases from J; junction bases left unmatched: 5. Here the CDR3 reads CASSWDSRYTQYF. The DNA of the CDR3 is TGTGCCAGCAGTTGGGACAGTCGGTATACGCAGTATTTT.

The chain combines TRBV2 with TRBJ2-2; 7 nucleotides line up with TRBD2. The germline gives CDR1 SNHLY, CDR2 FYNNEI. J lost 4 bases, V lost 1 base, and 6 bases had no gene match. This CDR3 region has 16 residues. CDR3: CASSEGGGRTTGELFF. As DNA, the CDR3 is TGTGCCAGCAGTGAAGGCGGGGGACGGACCACCGGGGAGCTGTTTTTT.

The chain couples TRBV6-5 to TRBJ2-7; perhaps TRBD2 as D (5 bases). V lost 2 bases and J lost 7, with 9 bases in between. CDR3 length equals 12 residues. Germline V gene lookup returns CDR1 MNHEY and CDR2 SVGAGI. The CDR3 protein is CASSYPGGEQYF. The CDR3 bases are TGTGCCAGCAGTTACCCCGGAGGTGAGCAGTACTTC.

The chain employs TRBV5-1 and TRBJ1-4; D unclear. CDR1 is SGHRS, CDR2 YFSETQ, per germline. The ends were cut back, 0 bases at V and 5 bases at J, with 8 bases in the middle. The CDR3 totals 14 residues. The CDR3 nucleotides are TGCGCCAGCAGCTTGGTCTCCCGGAATGAAAAACTGTTTTTT. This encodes CASSLVSRNEKLFF. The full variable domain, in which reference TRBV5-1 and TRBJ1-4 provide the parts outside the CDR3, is KAGVTQTPRYLIKTRGQQVTLSCSPISGHRSVSWYQQTPGQGLQFLFEYFSETQRNKGNFPGRFSGRQFSNSRSEMNVSTLELGDSALYLCASSLVSRNEKLFFGSGTQLSVL.

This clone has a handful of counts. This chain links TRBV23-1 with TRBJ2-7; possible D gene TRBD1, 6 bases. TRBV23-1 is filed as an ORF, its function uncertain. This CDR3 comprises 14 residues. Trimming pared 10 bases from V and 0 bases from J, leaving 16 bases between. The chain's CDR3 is CAIGTDRASYEQYV. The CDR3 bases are TGCGCCATCGGGACGGACAGAGCCTCCTACGAGCAGTACGTC.

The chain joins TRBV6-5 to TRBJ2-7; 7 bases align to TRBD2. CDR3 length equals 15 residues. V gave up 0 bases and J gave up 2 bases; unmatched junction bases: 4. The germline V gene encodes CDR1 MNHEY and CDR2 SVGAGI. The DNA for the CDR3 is TGTGCCAGCAGTTACTCCGGGAGCGGGGCCTACGAGCAGTACTTC. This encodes CASSYSGSGAYEQYF.

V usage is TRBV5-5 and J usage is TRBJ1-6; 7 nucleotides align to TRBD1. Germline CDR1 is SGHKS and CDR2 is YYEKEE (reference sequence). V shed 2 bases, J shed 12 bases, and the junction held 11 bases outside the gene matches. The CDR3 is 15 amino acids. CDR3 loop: CASSFDPGGLRPLHF. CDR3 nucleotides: TGTGCCAGCAGCTTTGACCCAGGGGGTTTGAGACCCCTCCACTTT.

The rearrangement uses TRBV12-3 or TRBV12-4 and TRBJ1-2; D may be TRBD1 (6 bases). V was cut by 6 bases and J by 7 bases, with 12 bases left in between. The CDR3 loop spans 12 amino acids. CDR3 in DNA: TGTGCCAGCAGCCAGGACAGCGCTGGCTACACCTTC. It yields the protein CASSQDSAGYTF.

CDR3 loop: CASSPMVSSGAEAFF. CDR3 nucleotides: TGTGCCAGCAGCCCCATGGTATCCTCAGGGGCTGAAGCTTTCTTT. The chain uses TRBV3-1 (or the pseudogene TRBV3-2) and TRBJ1-1; maybe TRBD1 (6 bases). V was trimmed by 4 bases and J by 6 bases, leaving 18 bases between them. Germline V gene data show CDR1 as LGHDT and CDR2 as YNNKEL (reference sequence). The CDR3 length is 15 residues.